This TCR beta chain was found in a study of T-cell memory formation after mild COVID-19. Overall study: TCR clusters were largely donor specific. Study conclusions and caveats: Of the contracting clones, CD4+ ones lay mainly in CM and EM, and CD8+ ones in EMRA. Cross-reactive memory apparently joined, as some responding clones appeared in pre-infection memory.

As regards this clonotype: Its antigen is not identified.

The CDR3 consists of 17 residues. The V and J ends lost 10 bases and 0 bases respectively, with 25 bases between them. The V gene's germline CDR1 is MNHEY and CDR2 SVGAGI. TCRdb passed the 5' RACE reads through MiXCR, listing each CDR3 protein once. Of about 210,000 distinct CDR3 sequences in the sample, roughly a tenth were seen once. The sequence was obtained from a young man who had mild COVID-19 (a few samples of this study predate the infection). Cell type and time point are not known. This chain links TRBV6-5 with TRBJ2-7, with D uncertain. The specimen sequenced was PBMCs or a T cell subset sorted from them (not recorded which). For the CDR3, the DNA is TGTGCCACCCCCCTTGAGCCTGCGGTCGTCAGCTCCTACGAGCAGTACGTC. Translated: CATPLEPAVVSSYEQYV.